This T cell receptor (beta chain) derives from a study of CD8 T cells in Susac syndrome. The T cells that were sequenced for TCR beta were CD8+ and CD4+ cells from blood. A quantity of roughly 0.5 to 1 ug RNA underwent reverse transcription using random hexamers. One entry per CDR3 protein results from TCRdb running MiXCR on the immunoSEQ multiplex PCR reads. In the table there are 330,000 or so distinct CDR3 sequences, around nine tenths of which are singletons. With respect to this clonotype: The target antigen is unknown.

The study's findings and limits: The study conceded that its TCR sequencing and HLA analysis involved relatively few individuals.

The clonotype was recovered from a human donor with multiple sclerosis. Specimen: CD8+ T cells from PBMCs.

Written as DNA, the CDR3 is TGTGCCAGCAGCTTAGACGGGATCGGGGAGCTGTTTTTT. Translating gives CASSLDGIGELFF. The chain links TRBV11-3 to TRBJ2-2, with D possibly being TRBD2 (5 bases). Germline V CDR1 and CDR2: SGHNT, YENEEA. Between the trimmed V and J ends, which lost 0 bases and 7 bases, there was a span of 6 bases. CDR3 size: 13 residues.